A selection of T cell receptor beta chains follows, all from one sample in a study of blood T cell repertoires in COVID-19. Assay used: immunoSEQ multiplex PCR; TCRdb lists only in-frame clones, some missing. The table lists about 24,000 clones, around 87% of them singletons. The sequenced material came from peripheral blood. Source of these receptors: a human donor with active COVID-19. The donor label of this sample is uncertain. Each CDR3 is given with its conserved first and last residue.

V gene	J gene	CDR3 protein
TRBV27	TRBJ1-4	CASSSNRVITNEKLFF
TRBV9	TRBJ1-1	CASSVGTAYNTEAFF
TRBV5-4	TRBJ1-3	CASSLVGQLSSGNTIYF
TRBV27	TRBJ2-3	CASSFLPAQLTTDTQYF
TRBV6-5	TRBJ2-7	CASSFGGLAGGEQYF
TRBV18	TRBJ1-4	CASSPPSTREGEKLFF
TRBV11-1	TRBJ2-3	CASTAGSADTQYF
TRBV4-1	TRBJ2-3	CASSTQPTSRSDTQYF
TRBV7-9	TRBJ2-7	CASSSRTGYEQYF
TRBV25-1	TRBJ1-2	CASSEPGGADNYGYTF
TRBV18	TRBJ2-3	CASSPRGSTDGTQYF